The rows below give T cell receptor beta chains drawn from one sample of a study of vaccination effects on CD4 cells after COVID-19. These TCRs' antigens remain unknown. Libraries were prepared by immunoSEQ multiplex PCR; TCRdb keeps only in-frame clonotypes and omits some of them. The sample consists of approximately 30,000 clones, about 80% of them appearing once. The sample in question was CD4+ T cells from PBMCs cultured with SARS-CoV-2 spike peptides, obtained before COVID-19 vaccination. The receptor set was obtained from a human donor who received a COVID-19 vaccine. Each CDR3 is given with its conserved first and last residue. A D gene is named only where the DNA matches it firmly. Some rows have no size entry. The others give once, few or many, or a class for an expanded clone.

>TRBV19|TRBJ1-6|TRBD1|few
TGTGCCAGTAGTCCGCACAGGGGGAGTTCACCCCTCCACTTT
CASSPHRGSSPLHF
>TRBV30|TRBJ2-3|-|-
TGTGCCTGGAGTCCCGCGGGATTCATGCATTTT
CAWSPAGFMHF
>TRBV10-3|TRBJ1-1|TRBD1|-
TGTGCCACTGGAGAGACAGGGGGCACTGAAGCTTTCTTT
CATGETGGTEAFF
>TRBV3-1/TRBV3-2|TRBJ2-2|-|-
TGTGCCAGCGGCCAAGTGCTGATCCAGAACACCGGGGAGCTGTTTTTT
CASGQVLIQNTGELFF
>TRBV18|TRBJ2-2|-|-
TGTGCCAGCTCACCAGGGGTCACCGGGGAGCTGTTTTTT
CASSPGVTGELFF
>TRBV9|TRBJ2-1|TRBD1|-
TGTGCCAGCAGCGGAAGCGGGACAGGGAAAAACAATGAGCAGTTCTTC
CASSGSGTGKNNEQFF
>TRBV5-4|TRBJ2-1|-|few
TGTGCCAGCAGCTTGGTGGGGGGCAACGAGCAGTTCTTC
CASSLVGGNEQFF
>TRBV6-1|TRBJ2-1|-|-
TGTGCCAGCAGTGAACGGGGGATCACCTACAATGAGCAGTTCTTC
CASSERGITYNEQFF
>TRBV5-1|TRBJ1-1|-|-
TGCGCCAGCAGCCCGGGGGCCCCAGGGGCGAACACTGAAGCTTTCTTT
CASSPGAPGANTEAFF
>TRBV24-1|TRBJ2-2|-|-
TGTGCCACCAGTGGTGTCGTGGCCGGGGAGCTGTTTTTT
CATSGVVAGELFF
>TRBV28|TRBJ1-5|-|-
TGTGCCAGCAGCCCAGACACGAGCAATCAGCCCCAGCATTTT
CASSPDTSNQPQHF
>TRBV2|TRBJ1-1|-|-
TGTGCCGGAGGGATGGGGAACACTGAAGCTTTCTTT
CAGGMGNTEAFF
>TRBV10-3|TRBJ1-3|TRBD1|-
TGTGCCATCAGTGAGTCCTTTTGGACAGGGGGCTCTGGAAACACCATATATTTT
CAISESFWTGGSGNTIYF
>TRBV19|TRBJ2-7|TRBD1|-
TGTGCCAGTAGTATAGGGGCAGGGACAGTCTACGAGCAGTACTTC
CASSIGAGTVYEQYF
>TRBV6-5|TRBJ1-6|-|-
TGTGCCAGCAGTTATACTCCCGGTTCCTATAATTCACCCCTCCACTTT
CASSYTPGSYNSPLHF
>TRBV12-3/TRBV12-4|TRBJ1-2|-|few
TGTGCCAGCAGTCCAGGGACGGGCTACACCTTC
CASSPGTGYTF
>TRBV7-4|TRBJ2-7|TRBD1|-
TGTGCCAGCAGCTTAGATGGGAACCGGGACAGGTACGAGCAGTACTTC
CASSLDGNRDRYEQYF
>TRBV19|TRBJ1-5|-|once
TGTGCCAGTAGTATAGGCTCAGGTGGTCAGCCCCAGCATTTT
CASSIGSGGQPQHF
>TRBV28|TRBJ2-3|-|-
TGTGCCAGCAGTTTAGTTGGAGGGTCAGATACGCAGTATTTT
CASSLVGGSDTQYF
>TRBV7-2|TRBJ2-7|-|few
TGTGCCAGCAGCTCTAGCGCAGCCTCCTACGAGCAGTACTTC
CASSSSAASYEQYF
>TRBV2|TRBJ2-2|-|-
TGTGCCAGCAGTGAAGGGGGCGTCGGCGGGGAGCTGTTTTTT
CASSEGGVGGELFF
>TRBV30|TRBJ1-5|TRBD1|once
TGTGCCTGGTCACAGGGGGCAGGCAATCAGCCCCAGCATTTT
CAWSQGAGNQPQHF
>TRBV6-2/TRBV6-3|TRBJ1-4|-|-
TGTGCCAGCAGTTACGCGGTGGAAAAACTGTTTTTT
CASSYAVEKLFF
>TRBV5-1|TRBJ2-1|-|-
TGCGCCAGCAGCTCCTCCACCGGGGGCAACAATGAGCAGTTCTTC
CASSSSTGGNNEQFF
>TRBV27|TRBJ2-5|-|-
TGTGCCAGCAGTTCACTCTGGGGACGAGGGGAGACCCAGTACTTC
CASSSLWGRGETQYF
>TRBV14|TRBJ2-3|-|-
TGTGCCAGCAGCCCAGGGATAGACCCCACAGATACGCAGTATTTT
CASSPGIDPTDTQYF
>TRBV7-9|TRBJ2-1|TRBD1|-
TGTGCCAGCAGCCCCTGGACAGGGGGCTCTGGCAATGAGCAGTTCTTC
CASSPWTGGSGNEQFF
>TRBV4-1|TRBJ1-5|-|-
TGCGCCAGCAGCCAAGATGGGGGGGGCAATCAGCCCCAGCATTTT
CASSQDGGGNQPQHF
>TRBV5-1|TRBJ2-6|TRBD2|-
TGCGCCAGCAATTTGGGGGGGTCTGGGGCCAACGTCCTGACTTTC
CASNLGGSGANVLTF
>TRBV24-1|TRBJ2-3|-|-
TGTGCCACCAGTGGCACCAGGGAAGCAGATACGCAGTATTTT
CATSGTREADTQYF
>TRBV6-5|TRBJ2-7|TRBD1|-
TGTGCCAGCACCGTGACGACAGGGAACTACGAGCAGTACTTC
CASTVTTGNYEQYF
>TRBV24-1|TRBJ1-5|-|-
TGTGCCACCAGTGATTTGGCCGGCAATCAGCCCCAGCATTTT
CATSDLAGNQPQHF
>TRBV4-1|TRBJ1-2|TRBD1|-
TGCGCCAGCAGCTCCTCGGGGACAGGGGCCTATGGCTACACCTTC
CASSSSGTGAYGYTF
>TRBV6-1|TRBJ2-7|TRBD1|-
TGTGCCAGCAGTGGGGGCGGGACAGGGTCCTCCTACGAGCAGTACTTC
CASSGGGTGSSYEQYF
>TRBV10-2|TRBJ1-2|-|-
TGCGCCAGCAGTGGAGTGGGCTATGGCTACACCTTC
CASSGVGYGYTF
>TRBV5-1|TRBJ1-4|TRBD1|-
TGCGCCAGCAGCTCCGGCTTTTACTCACAGGGGGAAAATGAAAAACTGTTTTTT
CASSSGFYSQGENEKLFF
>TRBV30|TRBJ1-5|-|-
TGTGCCTGGAGTGTCCAGGGAAATCAGCCCCAGCATTTT
CAWSVQGNQPQHF
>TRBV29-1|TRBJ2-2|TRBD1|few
TGCAGCGTTAGGACAGGGGCGAACACCGGGGAGCTGTTTTTT
CSVRTGANTGELFF
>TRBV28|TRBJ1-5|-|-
TGTGCCAGCACCCCCGGGTCGGGCAATCAGCCCCAGCATTTT
CASTPGSGNQPQHF
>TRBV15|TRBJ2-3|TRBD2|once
TGTGCCACCAGCAGACCAGCCCTAGCGGGGGGCCGCCTGGATACGCAGTATTTT
CATSRPALAGGRLDTQYF
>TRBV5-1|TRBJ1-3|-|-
TGCGCCAGCAGCTCAGGCTCTGGAAACACCATATATTTT
CASSSGSGNTIYF
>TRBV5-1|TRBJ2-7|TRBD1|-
TGCGCCAGCAGCTTGGAGGGGGACAGGGTCACCTACGAGCAGTACTTC
CASSLEGDRVTYEQYF